The rows below give T cell receptor beta chains drawn from one sample of a study of shared clonotypes between healthy human individuals. TCRdb keeps only in-frame clones here, not all; method: immunoSEQ multiplex PCR. Among roughly 1,500,000 clones, about 98% were seen once, and the ten largest hold roughly 0.4%. The sample consisted of naive CD4+ T cells sorted from blood. The receptors derive from a man aged 25-40 years in good health. Each CDR3 is given with its conserved first and last residue. Each record gives: D gene, CDR3 length, J gene, clone size, V gene, CDR3 DNA, CDR3 protein. D genes are given only for firm matches. A clone size is listed for some rows: how often the clone was seen (once, few, many), or a class if it is expanded.

D: TRBD1; length: 15; J: TRBJ2-2; size: .; V: TRBV19; DNA: TGTGCCAGTAGCTCGACAGGGGGTTCTCACGGGGAGCTGTTTTTT; CDR3: CASSSTGGSHGELFF
D: .; length: 15; J: TRBJ1-5; size: .; V: TRBV30; DNA: TGTGCCTGGAGTGTATTGGGGGGATGGAATCAGCCCCAGCATTTT; CDR3: CAWSVLGGWNQPQHF
D: .; length: 12; J: TRBJ2-7; size: .; V: TRBV29-1; DNA: TGCAGCGTTGTGGGGGACACCTACGAGCAGTACTTC; CDR3: CSVVGDTYEQYF
D: .; length: 15; J: TRBJ2-1; size: .; V: TRBV5-1; DNA: TGCGCCAGCAGCTTGGCTGCTGACTCCTACAATGAGCAGTTCTTC; CDR3: CASSLAADSYNEQFF
D: .; length: 12; J: TRBJ1-5; size: .; V: TRBV28; DNA: TGTGCCAGCTGGCAGAGCAATCAGCCCCAGCATTTT; CDR3: CASWQSNQPQHF
D: .; length: 14; J: TRBJ1-1; size: .; V: TRBV5-1; DNA: TGCGCCAGCAGCCAAACCCTAGGTGGGGGCGCAGCTTTCTTT; CDR3: CASSQTLGGGAAFF
D: .; length: 17; J: TRBJ2-7; size: .; V: TRBV18; DNA: TGTGCCAGCTCACCAATAGGCGGGGCCCTCCTGGGCGACGAGCAGTACTTC; CDR3: CASSPIGGALLGDEQYF
D: .; length: 14; J: TRBJ2-7; size: .; V: TRBV7-3; DNA: TGTGCCAGCAGATTAATTTCGGATTCCTACGAGCAGTACTTC; CDR3: CASRLISDSYEQYF
D: TRBD1; length: 14; J: TRBJ1-5; size: .; V: TRBV2; DNA: TGTGCCAGCAGTTCTTCTACAGGGGATCAGCCCCAGCATTTT; CDR3: CASSSSTGDQPQHF
D: TRBD2; length: 16; J: TRBJ2-3; size: .; V: TRBV5-1; DNA: TGCGCCAGCAGCTTGGGGAGCGGGAGGGTGACAGATACGCAGTATTTT; CDR3: CASSLGSGRVTDTQYF
D: TRBD1; length: 14; J: TRBJ1-3; size: .; V: TRBV30; DNA: TGTGCCTGGTGGGACAGGTCCTCTGGAAACACCATATATTTT; CDR3: CAWWDRSSGNTIYF
D: .; length: 14; J: TRBJ2-1; size: .; V: TRBV5-1; DNA: TGCGCCAGCTTTGCTTCGGCGGGGTACAATGAGCAGTTCTTC; CDR3: CASFASAGYNEQFF
D: TRBD2; length: 16; J: TRBJ2-2; size: .; V: TRBV30; DNA: TGTGCCTGGAGTGCTAGCGGGAGAGGAGACACCGGGGAGCTGTTTTTT; CDR3: CAWSASGRGDTGELFF
D: .; length: 15; J: TRBJ1-3; size: .; V: TRBV27; DNA: TGTGCCAGCAGCTCGGGAACAGGCTCTGGAAACACCATATATTTT; CDR3: CASSSGTGSGNTIYF
D: TRBD2; length: 14; J: TRBJ2-7; size: .; V: TRBV7-6; DNA: TGTGCCAGCAGCCTTGGACTAGCGGGAGCAGAGCAGTACTTC; CDR3: CASSLGLAGAEQYF
D: .; length: 15; J: TRBJ2-1; size: .; V: TRBV7-6; DNA: TGTGCCAGCAGCTTAGCGCTCCTAGCAGGAGGGGAGCAGTTCTTC; CDR3: CASSLALLAGGEQFF
D: .; length: 14; J: TRBJ2-7; size: .; V: TRBV9; DNA: TGTGCCAGCAGCGTAGGGGACATAAGCTACGAGCAGTACTTC; CDR3: CASSVGDISYEQYF
D: .; length: 15; J: TRBJ2-3; size: .; V: TRBV5-1; DNA: TGCGCCAGCAGCCACAGGGCGAGGGGGACAGATACGCAGTATTTT; CDR3: CASSHRARGTDTQYF
D: .; length: 20; J: TRBJ2-1; size: .; V: TRBV5-1; DNA: TGCGCCAGCAGCCCCCAGACAGGGGGCGCGCGACTAGCGGGCTACAATGAGCAGTTCTTC; CDR3: CASSPQTGGARLAGYNEQFF
D: TRBD2; length: 14; J: TRBJ2-1; size: once; V: TRBV10-3; DNA: TGTGCCTCGGGCGGGGGTTTTGTCATCAATGAGCAGTTCTTC; CDR3: CASGGGFVINEQFF